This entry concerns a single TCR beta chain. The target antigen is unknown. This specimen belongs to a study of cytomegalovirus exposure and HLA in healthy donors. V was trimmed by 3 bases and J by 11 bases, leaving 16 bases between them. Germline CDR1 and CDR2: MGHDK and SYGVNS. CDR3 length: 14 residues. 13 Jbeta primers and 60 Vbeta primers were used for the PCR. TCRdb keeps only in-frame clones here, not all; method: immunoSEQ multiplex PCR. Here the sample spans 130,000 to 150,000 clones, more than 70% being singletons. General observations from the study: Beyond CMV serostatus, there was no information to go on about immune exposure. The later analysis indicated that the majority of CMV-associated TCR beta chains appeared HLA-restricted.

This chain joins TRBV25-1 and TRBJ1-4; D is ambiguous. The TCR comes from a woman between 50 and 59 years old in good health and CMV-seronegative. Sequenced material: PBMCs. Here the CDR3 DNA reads TGTGCCAGCAGTGACGCCGGGGTCCGAGGCAAACTGTTTTTT. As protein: CASSDAGVRGKLFF. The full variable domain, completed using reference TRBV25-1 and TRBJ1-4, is EADIYQTPRYLVIGTGKKITLECSQTMGHDKMYWYQQDPGMELHLIHYSYGVNSTEKGDLSSESTVSRIRTEHFPLTLESARPSHTSQYLCASSDAGVRGKLFFGSGTQLSVL.